In this sample, the clone carrying this T cell receptor (beta chain) turned up once. Genomic DNA from each subset was divided evenly over several immunoSEQ plates. Original methodology: Sequence data from immunoSEQ were junction-only and lacked quality scores; consequently, filtering differed. The data were produced by immunoSEQ multiplex PCR, yet TCRdb's version contains in-frame clones alone and is incomplete. V and J calls and clone size are as listed in that table; D and trimming were resolved from the DNA. The data contain about 600,000 clones, 97% of them singletons. The sample originates from a study of shared clonotypes between healthy human individuals. Whole-study context: The donors, two women and three men, were aged 18 to 49.

This CDR3 is 18 amino acids long. The V end lost 0 bases, the J end lost 4 bases, and 22 bases lay between the germline ends. Germline CDR1 MGHRA, CDR2 YSYEKL. Source material: naive CD4+ T cells sorted from blood. Subset of the sample: CD45RA+ positively selected. The V call is TRBV4-1, the J call TRBJ2-7, with D possibly being TRBD2 (5 bases). This clonotype was obtained from a woman aged 25 to 39 in good health. The CDR3 reads CASSQDGSAGAYRYEQYF. DNA for the CDR3: TGCGCCAGCAGCCAAGATGGTAGTGCGGGTGCGTATAGATACGAGCAGTACTTC.